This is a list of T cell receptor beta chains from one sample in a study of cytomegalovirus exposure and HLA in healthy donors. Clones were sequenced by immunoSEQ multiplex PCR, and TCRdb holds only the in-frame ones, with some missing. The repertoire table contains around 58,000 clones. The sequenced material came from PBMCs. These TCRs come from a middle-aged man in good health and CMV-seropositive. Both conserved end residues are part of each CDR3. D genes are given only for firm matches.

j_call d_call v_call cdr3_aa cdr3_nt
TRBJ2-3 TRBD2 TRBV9 CASSVIAGGITDTQYF TGTGCCAGCAGCGTTATAGCGGGGGGCATCACAGATACGCAGTATTTT
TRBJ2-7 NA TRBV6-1 CASSEWSQGPAYEQYF TGTGCCAGCAGTGAATGGTCACAGGGACCCGCCTACGAGCAGTACTTC
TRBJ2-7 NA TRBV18 CASSPDTSEQYF TGTGCCAGCTCACCCGACACGAGCGAGCAGTACTTC
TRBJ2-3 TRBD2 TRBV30 CAWRKRGRTDTQYF TGTGCCTGGAGAAAGCGGGGTCGCACAGATACGCAGTATTTT
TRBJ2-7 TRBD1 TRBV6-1 CASREQGARSYEQYF TGTGCCAGCAGGGAACAGGGGGCTAGATCCTACGAGCAGTACTTC
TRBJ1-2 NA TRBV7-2 CASSLDRNNYGYTF TGTGCCAGCAGTTTGGACAGAAATAACTATGGCTACACCTTC
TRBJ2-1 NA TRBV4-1 CASSQVGGSSYNEQFF TGCGCCAGCAGCCAAGTTGGGGGGTCCTCCTACAATGAGCAGTTCTTC
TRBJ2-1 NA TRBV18 CASSQTSHNEQFF TGTGCCAGCTCACAGACTTCTCACAATGAGCAGTTCTTC
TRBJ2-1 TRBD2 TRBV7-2 CASSAGEANEQFF TGTGCCAGCAGCGCGGGGGAGGCAAATGAGCAGTTCTTC
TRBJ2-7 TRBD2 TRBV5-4 CASSSPSGGPSTYEQYF TGTGCCAGCAGCTCTCCTAGCGGGGGGCCTTCTACCTACGAGCAGTACTTC
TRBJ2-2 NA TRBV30 CAGSPDRPNTGELFF TGTGCCGGGAGTCCGGACAGACCGAACACCGGGGAGCTGTTTTTT
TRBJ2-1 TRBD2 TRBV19 CASSPLAGVNEQFF TGTGCCAGTAGTCCACTAGCGGGAGTCAATGAGCAGTTCTTC
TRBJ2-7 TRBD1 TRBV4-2 CASSQDGTAVSYEQYF TGTGCCAGCAGCCAGGACGGGACAGCGGTGTCCTACGAGCAGTACTTC
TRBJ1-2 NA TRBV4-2 CASSQEGPPGAGYTF TGTGCCAGCAGCCAAGAGGGTCCCCCAGGCGCCGGCTACACCTTC
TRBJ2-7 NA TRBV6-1 CASTKAAVTTYEQYF TGTGCCAGCACCAAGGCGGCAGTTACTACCTACGAGCAGTACTTC
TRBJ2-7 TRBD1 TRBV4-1 CASSQGPDRGSYEQYF TGCGCCAGCAGCCAGGGCCCGGACAGGGGCTCCTACGAGCAGTACTTC
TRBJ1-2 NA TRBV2 CASTNNLNYGYTF TGTGCCAGCACCAACAACCTTAACTATGGCTACACCTTC
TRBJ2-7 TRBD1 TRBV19 CASSPFGTGNYEQYF TGTGCCAGTAGTCCGTTCGGGACAGGTAACTACGAGCAGTACTTC
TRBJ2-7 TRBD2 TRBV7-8 CASSLGAGGAYEQYF TGTGCCAGCAGCTTAGGAGCGGGGGGAGCCTACGAGCAGTACTTC
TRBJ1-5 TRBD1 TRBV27 CASSPGTGDQPQHF TGTGCCAGCAGTCCCGGGACAGGGGATCAGCCCCAGCATTTT
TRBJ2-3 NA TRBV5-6 CASSEMTRGYADTQYF TGTGCCAGCAGCGAGATGACTAGAGGTTACGCAGATACGCAGTATTTT
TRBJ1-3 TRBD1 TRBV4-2 CASSQGGGPGNTIYF TGTGCCAGCAGCCAAGGAGGGGGCCCTGGAAACACCATATATTTT
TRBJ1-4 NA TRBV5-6 CASRTHRATNEKLFF TGTGCCAGCAGAACCCACAGAGCAACTAATGAAAAACTGTTTTTT
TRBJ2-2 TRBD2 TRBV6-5 CASRPSGGVTGELFF TGTGCCAGCAGGCCGAGCGGGGGGGTCACCGGGGAGCTGTTTTTT
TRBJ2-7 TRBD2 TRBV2 CASSGRGGSYEQYF TGTGCCAGCAGCGGACGGGGAGGGTCCTACGAGCAGTACTTC
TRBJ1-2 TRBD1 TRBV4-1 CASSQEGGRTGIREASGYTF TGCGCCAGCAGCCAAGAAGGTGGTCGGACAGGTATCCGCGAGGCGTCTGGCTACACCTTC
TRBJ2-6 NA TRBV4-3 CASSQDYQFSGANVLTF TGCGCCAGCAGCCAAGATTACCAGTTCTCTGGGGCCAACGTCCTGACTTTC
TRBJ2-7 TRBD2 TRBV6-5 CASSRLAGGPYEQYF TGTGCCAGCAGTAGACTAGCGGGAGGGCCGTACGAGCAGTACTTC
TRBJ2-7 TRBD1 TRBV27 CASSIAGGAHEQYF TGTGCCAGCAGCATAGCAGGGGGCGCGCACGAGCAGTACTTC
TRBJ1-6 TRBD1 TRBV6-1 CASSAGQGANGSPLHF TGTGCCAGCAGTGCTGGACAGGGGGCCAATGGGTCACCCCTCCACTTT
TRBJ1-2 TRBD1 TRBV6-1 CASTTGAANYGYTF TGTGCCAGCACTACAGGGGCCGCTAACTATGGCTACACCTTC
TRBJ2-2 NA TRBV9 CASSPDSLNTGELFF TGTGCCAGCAGCCCAGACAGCCTTAACACCGGGGAGCTGTTTTTT
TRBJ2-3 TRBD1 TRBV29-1 CSVGQGSDTQYF TGCAGCGTTGGACAGGGGTCAGATACGCAGTATTTT
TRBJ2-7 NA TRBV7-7 CASSYAPSYEQYF TGTGCTAGCAGCTATGCGCCGTCCTACGAGCAGTACTTC
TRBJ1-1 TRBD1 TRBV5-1 CASSVSLGQGTEAFF TGCGCCAGCAGCGTATCCCTCGGACAGGGCACTGAAGCTTTCTTT
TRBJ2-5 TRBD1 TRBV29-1 CSVEDASGTGGRETQYF TGCAGCGTTGAAGATGCCTCCGGGACAGGGGGCCGGGAGACCCAGTACTTC
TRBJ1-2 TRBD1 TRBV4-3 CASSQQLGQGSTTYGYTF TGCGCCAGCAGCCAACAACTGGGACAGGGAAGTACTACCTATGGCTACACCTTC
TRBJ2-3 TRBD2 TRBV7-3 CASSPPGGRTTDTQYF TGTGCCAGCAGCCCCCCGGGCGGGAGAACCACAGATACGCAGTATTTT
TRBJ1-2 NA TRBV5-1 CASSREGQGYGYTF TGCGCCAGCAGCAGGGAGGGTCAGGGGTATGGCTACACCTTC
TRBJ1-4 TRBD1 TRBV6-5 CASSYSGTGDEKLFF TGTGCCAGCAGTTACTCAGGGACAGGGGATGAAAAACTGTTTTTT
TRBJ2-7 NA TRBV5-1 CASSLAVDRPDEQYF TGCGCCAGCAGCTTGGCTGTGGACAGACCCGACGAGCAGTACTTC
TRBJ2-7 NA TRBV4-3 CASSQDRGAYEQYF TGCGCCAGCAGCCAAGACAGGGGAGCCTACGAGCAGTACTTC
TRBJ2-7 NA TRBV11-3 CASSFGSNHEQYF TGTGCCAGCAGCTTCGGTAGCAACCACGAGCAGTACTTC
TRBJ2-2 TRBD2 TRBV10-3 CAISPLGGGIAGELFF TGTGCCATCAGTCCCCTGGGCGGGGGGATTGCCGGGGAGCTGTTTTTT
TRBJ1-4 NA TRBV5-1 CASSLETDNNEKLFF TGCGCCAGCAGCTTGGAGACAGATAATAATGAAAAACTGTTTTTT
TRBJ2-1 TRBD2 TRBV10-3 CAISETGGTLNNEQFF TGTGCCATCAGTGAAACCGGGGGGACCTTAAACAATGAGCAGTTCTTC
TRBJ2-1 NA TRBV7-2 CASSLEEAYEQFF TGTGCCAGCAGCTTAGAAGAAGCGTACGAGCAGTTCTTC
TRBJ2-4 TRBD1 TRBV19 CASSHPGGLYIQYF TGTGCCAGTAGTCACCCAGGGGGCCTATACATTCAGTACTTC
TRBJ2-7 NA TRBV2 CASSWPTLEQYF TGTGCCAGCAGTTGGCCGACTCTCGAGCAGTACTTC
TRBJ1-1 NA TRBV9 CASSVAGSNTEAFF TGTGCCAGCAGCGTAGCAGGGTCGAACACTGAAGCTTTCTTT
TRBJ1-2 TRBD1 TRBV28 CASRLQGGLANYGYTF TGTGCCAGCAGGCTCCAGGGGGGACTAGCTAACTATGGCTACACCTTC
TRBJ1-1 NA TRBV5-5 CASSVALPSDTEAFF TGTGCCAGCAGCGTCGCACTCCCATCGGACACTGAAGCTTTCTTT
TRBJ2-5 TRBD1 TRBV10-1 CASTNRDSQQETQYF TGCGCCAGCACCAACCGGGACAGCCAGCAAGAGACCCAGTACTTC